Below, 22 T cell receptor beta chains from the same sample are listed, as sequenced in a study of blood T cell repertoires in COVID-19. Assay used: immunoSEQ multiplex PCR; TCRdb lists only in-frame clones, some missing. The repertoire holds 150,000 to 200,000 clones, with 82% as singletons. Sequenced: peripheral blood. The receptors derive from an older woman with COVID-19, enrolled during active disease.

As DNA, the CDR3 is TGTGCCAGCAGCGGACCGGGACAGACGGTCTATGGCTACACCTTC. This codes for CASSGPGQTVYGYTF. The gene calls are TRBV7-2 and TRBJ1-2; TRBD1 aligns across 7 bases. Germline CDR1 is SGHTA and CDR2 is FQGNSA. The CDR3 consists of 15 residues. V trimming: 5 bases; J trimming: 4 bases; junction bases outside the gene matches: 10.

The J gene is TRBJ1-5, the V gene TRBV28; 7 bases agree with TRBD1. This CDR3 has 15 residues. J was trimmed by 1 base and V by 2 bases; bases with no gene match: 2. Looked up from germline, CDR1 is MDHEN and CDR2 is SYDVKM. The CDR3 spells CASSLLQGSNQPQHF. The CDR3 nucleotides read TGTGCCAGCAGTTTACTACAGGGGAGCAATCAGCCCCAGCATTTT.

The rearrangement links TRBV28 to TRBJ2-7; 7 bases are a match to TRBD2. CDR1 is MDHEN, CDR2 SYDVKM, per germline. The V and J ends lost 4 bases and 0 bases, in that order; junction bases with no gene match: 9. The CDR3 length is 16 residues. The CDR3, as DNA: TGTGCCAGCAGTTCCCGGGGAGGGGTAAGCTCCTACGAGCAGTACGTC. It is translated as CASSSRGGVSSYEQYV.

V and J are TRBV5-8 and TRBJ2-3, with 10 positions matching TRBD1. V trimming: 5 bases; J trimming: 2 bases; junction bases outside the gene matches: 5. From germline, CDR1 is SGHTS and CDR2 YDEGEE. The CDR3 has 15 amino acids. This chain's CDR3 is CASSSGTGVTDTQYF. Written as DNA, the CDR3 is TGTGCCAGCAGTTCCGGGACAGGGGTCACAGATACGCAGTATTTT. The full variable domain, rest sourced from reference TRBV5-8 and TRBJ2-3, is EAGVTQSPTHLIKTRGQQATLRCSPISGHTSVYWYQQALGLGLQFLLWYDEGEERNRGNFPPRFSGRQFPNYSSELNVNALELEDSALYLCASSSGTGVTDTQYFGPGTRLTVL.

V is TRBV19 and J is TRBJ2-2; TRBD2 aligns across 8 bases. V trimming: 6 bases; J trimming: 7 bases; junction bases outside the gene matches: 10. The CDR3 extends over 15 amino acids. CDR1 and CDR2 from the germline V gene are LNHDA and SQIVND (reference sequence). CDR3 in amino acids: CASSPSSGGIGELFF. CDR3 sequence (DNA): TGTGCCAGTAGCCCTTCCTCGGGAGGGATCGGGGAGCTGTTTTTT.

This CDR3 is CSVERGGANVLTF. CDR3 coding DNA: TGCAGCGTTGAAAGGGGTGGGGCCAACGTCCTGACTTTC. This chain joins TRBV29-1 and TRBJ2-6; D possibly corresponds to TRBD1 (5 bases). Looked up from germline, CDR1 is SQVTM and CDR2 is ANQGSEA. The V end was cut by 2 bases, the J end by 3 bases, with 5 bases between. The CDR3 has 13 amino acids.

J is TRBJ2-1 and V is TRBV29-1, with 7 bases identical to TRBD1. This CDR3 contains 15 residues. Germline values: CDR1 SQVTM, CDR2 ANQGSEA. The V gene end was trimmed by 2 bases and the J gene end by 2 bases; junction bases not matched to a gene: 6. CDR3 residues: CSVENRDSPYNEQFF. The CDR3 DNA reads TGCAGCGTTGAAAATCGGGACAGTCCCTACAATGAGCAGTTCTTC.

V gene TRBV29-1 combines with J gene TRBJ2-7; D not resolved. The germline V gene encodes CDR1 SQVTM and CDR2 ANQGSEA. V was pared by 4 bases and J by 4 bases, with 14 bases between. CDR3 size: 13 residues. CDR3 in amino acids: CSVVIAFSYEQYF. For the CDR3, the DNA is TGCAGCGTTGTGATAGCATTTTCTTACGAGCAGTACTTC.

The CDR3 region is CSARPGYNGELFF. The CDR3 DNA reads TGCAGCGCCCGCCCGGGGTATAACGGGGAGCTGTTTTTT. The chain recombines TRBV29-1 with TRBJ2-2, with D tentatively TRBD2 (5 bases). This CDR3 is built from 13 residues. Looked up from germline, CDR1 is SQVTM and CDR2 is ANQGSEA. V lost 7 bases and J lost 7, with 16 bases in between.

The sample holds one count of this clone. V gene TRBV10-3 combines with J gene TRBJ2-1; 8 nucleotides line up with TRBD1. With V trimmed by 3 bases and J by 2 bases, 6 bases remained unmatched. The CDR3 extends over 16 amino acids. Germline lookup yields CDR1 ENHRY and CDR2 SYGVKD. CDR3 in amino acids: CAISEPDRVPYNEQFF. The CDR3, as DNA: TGTGCCATCAGTGAACCGGACAGGGTTCCCTACAATGAGCAGTTCTTC.

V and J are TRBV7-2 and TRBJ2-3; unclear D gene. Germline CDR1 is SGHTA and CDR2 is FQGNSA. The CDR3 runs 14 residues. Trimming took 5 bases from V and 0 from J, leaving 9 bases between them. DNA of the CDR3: TGTGCCAGCAGCGCGGTGATCAGCACAGATACGCAGTATTTT. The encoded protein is CASSAVISTDTQYF.

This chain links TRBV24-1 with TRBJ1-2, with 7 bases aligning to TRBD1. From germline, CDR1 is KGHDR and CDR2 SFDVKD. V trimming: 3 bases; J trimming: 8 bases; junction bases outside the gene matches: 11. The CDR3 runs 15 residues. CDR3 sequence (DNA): TGTGCCACCAGTGATGGCGGCGACAGGGCATACGGCTACACCTTC. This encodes CATSDGGDRAYGYTF.

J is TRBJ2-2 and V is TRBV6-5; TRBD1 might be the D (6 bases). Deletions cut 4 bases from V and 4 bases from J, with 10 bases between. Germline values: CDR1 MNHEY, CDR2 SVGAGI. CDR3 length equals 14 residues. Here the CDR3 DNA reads TGTGCCAGCAGTTCAGGGGTTGGCACCGGGGAGCTGTTTTTT. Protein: CASSSGVGTGELFF.

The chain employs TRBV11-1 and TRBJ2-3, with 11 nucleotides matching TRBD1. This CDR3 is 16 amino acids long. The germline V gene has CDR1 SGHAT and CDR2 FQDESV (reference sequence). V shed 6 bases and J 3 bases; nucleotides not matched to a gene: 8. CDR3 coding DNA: TGTGCCAGCAGACCTCGGACAGGGGGCGCGACAGATACGCAGTATTTT. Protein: CASRPRTGGATDTQYF. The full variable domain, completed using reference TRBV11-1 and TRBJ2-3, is EAEVAQSPRYKITEKSQAVAFWCDPISGHATLYWYRQILGQGPELLVQFQDESVVDDSQLPKDRFSAERLKGVDSTLKIQPAELGDSAMYLCASRPRTGGATDTQYFGPGTRLTVL.

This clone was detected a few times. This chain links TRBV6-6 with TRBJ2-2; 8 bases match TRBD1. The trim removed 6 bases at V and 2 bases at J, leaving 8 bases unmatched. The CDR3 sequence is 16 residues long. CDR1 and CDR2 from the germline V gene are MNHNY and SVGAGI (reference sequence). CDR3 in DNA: TGTGCCAGCAGCGGAAGACAGGGGCTCAACACCGGGGAGCTGTTTTTT. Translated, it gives CASSGRQGLNTGELFF.

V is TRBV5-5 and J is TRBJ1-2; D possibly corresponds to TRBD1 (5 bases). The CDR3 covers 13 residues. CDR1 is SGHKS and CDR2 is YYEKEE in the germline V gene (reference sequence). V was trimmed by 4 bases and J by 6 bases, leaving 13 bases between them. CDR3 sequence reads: CASSPPGGDGYTF. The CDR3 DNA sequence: TGTGCCAGCAGCCCCCCCGGGGGGGATGGCTACACCTTC.

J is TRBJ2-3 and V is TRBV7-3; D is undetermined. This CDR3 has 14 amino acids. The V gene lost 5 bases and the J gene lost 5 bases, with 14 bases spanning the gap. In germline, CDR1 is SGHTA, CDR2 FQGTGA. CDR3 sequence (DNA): TGTGCCAGCAGCCCCCTTATGACTGGAGATACGCAGTATTTT. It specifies CASSPLMTGDTQYF. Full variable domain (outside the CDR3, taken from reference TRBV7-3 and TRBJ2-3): GAGVSQTPSNKVTEKGKYVELRCDPISGHTALYWYRQSLGQGPEFLIYFQGTGAADDSGLPNDRFFAVRPEGSVSTLKIQRTERGDSAVYLCASSPLMTGDTQYFGPGTRLTVL.

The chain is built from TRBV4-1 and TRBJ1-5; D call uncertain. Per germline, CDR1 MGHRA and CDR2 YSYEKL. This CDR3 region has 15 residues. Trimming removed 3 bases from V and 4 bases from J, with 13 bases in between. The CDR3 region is CASSHAGLMNQPQHF. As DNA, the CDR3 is TGCGCCAGCAGCCATGCCGGACTGATGAATCAGCCCCAGCATTTT.

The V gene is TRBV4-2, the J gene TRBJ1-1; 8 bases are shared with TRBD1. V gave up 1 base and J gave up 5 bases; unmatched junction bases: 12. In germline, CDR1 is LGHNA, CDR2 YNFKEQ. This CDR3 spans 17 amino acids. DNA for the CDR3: TGTGCCAGCAGCCAAGGGGGGTGGACAGGGACGGGAACTGAAGCTTTCTTT. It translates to CASSQGGWTGTGTEAFF.

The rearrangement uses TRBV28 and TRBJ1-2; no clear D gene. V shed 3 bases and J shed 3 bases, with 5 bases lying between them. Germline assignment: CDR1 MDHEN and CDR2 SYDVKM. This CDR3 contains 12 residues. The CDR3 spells CASSFTDYGYTF. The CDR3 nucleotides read TGTGCCAGCAGTTTTACGGACTATGGCTACACCTTC.

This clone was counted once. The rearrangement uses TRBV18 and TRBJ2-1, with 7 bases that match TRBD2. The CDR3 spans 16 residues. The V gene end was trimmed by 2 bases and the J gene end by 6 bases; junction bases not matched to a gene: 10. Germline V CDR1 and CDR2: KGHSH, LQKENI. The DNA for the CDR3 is TGTGCCAGCTCACCAGATTTACGGGGGGTAGGCAATGAGCAGTTCTTC. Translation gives CASSPDLRGVGNEQFF.

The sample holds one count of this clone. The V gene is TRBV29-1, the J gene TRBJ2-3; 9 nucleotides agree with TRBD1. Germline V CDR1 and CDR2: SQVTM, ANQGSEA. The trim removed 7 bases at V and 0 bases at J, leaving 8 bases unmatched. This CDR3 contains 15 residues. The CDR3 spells CSGQLTGGSTDTQYF. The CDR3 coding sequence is TGCAGCGGCCAACTGACAGGGGGTAGCACAGATACGCAGTATTTT.